The 18 T cell receptor beta chains listed next were all sequenced from one sample in a study of blood T cell repertoires in COVID-19. Generated by immunoSEQ multiplex PCR, the TCRdb table keeps only in-frame clones and is missing some. The sample includes some 220,000 clones, approximately 78% of them seen just once. Material: peripheral blood. The receptors here all came from a woman aged 70 to 79 with COVID-19, enrolled during active disease.

V usage is TRBV7-3 and J usage is TRBJ1-1, with a tentative D call TRBD1 (5 bases). CDR3 size: 14 residues. V was trimmed by 5 bases and J by 1 base, leaving 11 bases between them. CDR1 and CDR2 from the germline V gene are SGHTA and FQGTGA. For the CDR3, the DNA is TGTGCCAGCAGCCCTACAGACAGGAACACTGAAGCTTTCTTT. Its protein is CASSPTDRNTEAFF.

The chain recombines TRBV7-2 with TRBJ1-3; D is unresolved. Trimming cost V 6 bases and J 0 bases, with 6 bases left between them. CDR3 length equals 13 residues. Germline values: CDR1 SGHTA, CDR2 FQGNSA. The CDR3 here is CASRPSSGNTIYF. CDR3 DNA: TGTGCCAGCAGACCGAGCTCTGGAAACACCATATATTTT.

V is TRBV27 and J is TRBJ2-1; a possible D gene is TRBD2 (6 bases). The CDR3 runs 16 residues. Trimming removed 5 bases from V and 5 bases from J, with 19 bases in between. Germline V gives CDR1 MNHEY, CDR2 SMNVEV (reference sequence). For the CDR3, the DNA is TGTGCCAGCAGTGTATTCCTCGGGAGAGCCCACAATGAGCAGTTCTTC. This encodes CASSVFLGRAHNEQFF.

The rearrangement joins TRBV19 to TRBJ1-1; D is perhaps TRBD1 (6 bases). Germline V gene data show CDR1 as LNHDA and CDR2 as SQIVND (reference sequence). CDR3 length: 13 amino acids. V lost 3 bases to trimming and J lost 8 bases, with 13 bases between them. In DNA form, the CDR3 reads TGTGCCAGTAGTATTTCTGACAGGACGGAAGCTTTCTTT. This codes for CASSISDRTEAFF.

The rearrangement links TRBV30 to TRBJ2-7, with TRBD2 matching over 7 bases. J lost 5 bases, V lost 3 bases, and 13 bases had no gene match. Germline V gene sequence: CDR1 GTSNPN, CDR2 SVGIG (reference sequence). This CDR3 has 15 amino acids. The CDR3 loop is CAWRLLAEFQNEQYF. The CDR3 DNA reads as TGTGCCTGGAGACTCCTAGCGGAGTTCCAGAACGAGCAGTACTTC.

The J gene is TRBJ1-1, the V gene TRBV7-3; 7 nucleotides agree with TRBD1. Germline CDR1 reads SGHTA; CDR2 reads FQGTGA. V dropped 5 bases and J dropped 4; count of bases not matched to a gene: 7. This CDR3 has 14 residues. DNA of the CDR3: TGTGCCAGCAGCCCCCAGGGGGGTCGCACTGAAGCTTTCTTT. Protein: CASSPQGGRTEAFF.

The V and J genes are TRBV7-2 and TRBJ2-1; TRBD2 agrees at 15 bases. The CDR3 contains 15 residues. V shed 7 bases and J 7 bases; nucleotides not matched to a gene: 5. Germline CDR1 and CDR2: SGHTA and FQGNSA. The CDR3 loop reads CASTWTSGRVNEQFF. CDR3 coding DNA: TGTGCCAGCACCTGGACTAGCGGGAGGGTTAATGAGCAGTTCTTC. The full variable domain, with the rest looked up from reference TRBV7-2 and TRBJ2-1, is GAGVSQSPSNKVTEKGKDVELRCDPISGHTALYWYRQSLGQGLEFLIYFQGNSAPDKSGLPSDRFSAERTGGSVSTLTIQRTQQEDSAVYLCASTWTSGRVNEQFFGPGTRLTVL.

This clone was seen a handful of times. The rearrangement links TRBV19 to TRBJ1-5; a possible D gene is TRBD1 (6 bases). Trimming removed 4 bases from V and 11 bases from J, with 15 bases in between. The germline gives CDR1 LNHDA, CDR2 SQIVND (reference sequence). The CDR3 covers 13 residues. The CDR3 DNA reads as TGTGCCAGTAGTAACCTAGTAGGGGGTTCCCAGCATTTT. As protein: CASSNLVGGSQHF.

The chain has TRBV27 and TRBJ2-3; D gene unclear. Looked up from germline, CDR1 is MNHEY and CDR2 is SMNVEV (reference sequence). The V end was cut by 7 bases, the J end by 6 bases, with 8 bases between. The CDR3 length is 11 residues. In DNA, the CDR3 is TGTGCCAGCACCTTAGAGGATACGCAGTATTTT. Translated, it gives CASTLEDTQYF.

This clone came up once. The V gene is TRBV5-1, the J gene TRBJ1-1; no firm D call. CDR3 size: 15 residues. V was pared by 0 bases and J by 1 base, with 10 bases between. The germline V gene encodes CDR1 SGHRS and CDR2 YFSETQ. The CDR3: CASSLEYIKNTEAFF. The CDR3 bases are TGCGCCAGCAGCTTGGAATACATAAAGAACACTGAAGCTTTCTTT.

The chain links TRBV5-3 to TRBJ1-4; unclear D gene. TRBV5-3 is labeled an ORF, and its function is uncertain. Deletions cut 4 bases from V and 7 bases from J, with 26 bases between. The CDR3 covers 18 residues. The CDR3 region has the DNA TGTGCCAGAAGCCCCCGAGGACTACATAACGCGGGCGGTGAAAAACTGTTTTTT. This encodes CARSPRGLHNAGGEKLFF.

The V and J genes are TRBV7-3 and TRBJ2-7; TRBD1 matches 9 bases. This CDR3 spans 14 amino acids. After removal of 1 base from V and 3 bases from J, the junction contained 1 base not matched to a gene. CDR1 is SGHTA, CDR2 FQGTGA, per germline. In DNA, the CDR3 is TGTGCCAGCAGCTTAAGACAGGGGGTCTACGAGCAGTACTTC. It is translated as CASSLRQGVYEQYF. Complete variable domain (other parts from reference TRBV7-3 and TRBJ2-7): GAGVSQTPSNKVTEKGKYVELRCDPISGHTALYWYRQSLGQGPEFLIYFQGTGAADDSGLPNDRFFAVRPEGSVSTLKIQRTERGDSAVYLCASSLRQGVYEQYFGPGTRLTVT.

The chain employs TRBV27 and TRBJ2-7; 9 positions match TRBD1. This CDR3 has 16 residues. The germline CDR1 and CDR2 sequences are MNHEY and SMNVEV (reference sequence). J was trimmed by 6 bases and V by 2 bases; bases with no gene match: 11. The CDR3 sequence is CASSLRAEQGAIEQYF. The CDR3 DNA follows: TGTGCCAGCAGTTTACGGGCTGAACAGGGGGCGATCGAGCAGTACTTC.

The chain carries TRBV7-9 and TRBJ2-7, with 7 nucleotides matching TRBD1. CDR1 and CDR2 (germline): SEHNR, FQNEAQ (reference sequence). With V trimmed by 5 bases and J by 5 bases, 12 bases remained unmatched. The CDR3 runs 15 residues. In nucleotides, the CDR3 is TGTGCCAGCAGCAAAACCGGGACAGAAGGGAACGAGCAGTACTTC. Translated: CASSKTGTEGNEQYF.

Regarding this clone: The germline gene is not matched at one end of the junction; a read error may be the cause. Written as DNA, the CDR3 is TGTGCCAGCAGCCGGACTAGCGGGCCAATCTTC. The encoded protein is CASSRTSGPIF. The chain carries TRBV6-6 and TRBJ2-7; 11 bases are shared with TRBD2. Germline CDR1 and CDR2: MNHNY and SVGAGI (reference sequence). The CDR3 loop spans 11 amino acids.

Here the CDR3 DNA reads TGCGCCAGCAGCCAAGGGGGCCGGGAGCTGTTTTTT. Its protein product is CASSQGGRELFF. This chain uses TRBV4-3 with TRBJ2-2; weak D call: TRBD1 (5 bases). V lost 1 base to trimming and J lost 9 bases, with 6 bases between them. This CDR3 comprises 12 residues. Germline CDR1 LGHNA, CDR2 YSLEER.

The V gene is TRBV5-6, the J gene TRBJ1-5, with a weak D call TRBD1 (5 bases). The CDR3 covers 15 residues. Trimming removed 3 bases from V and 3 bases from J, with 13 bases in between. CDR1 is SGHDT, CDR2 YYEEEE, per germline. This chain's CDR3 is CASSSGQLFNQPQHF. CDR3 nucleotide sequence: TGTGCCAGCAGCTCTGGACAACTATTCAATCAGCCCCAGCATTTT.

The V and J genes are TRBV4-1 and TRBJ2-1, with D possibly being TRBD2 (5 bases). The CDR3 has 16 residues. V lost 0 bases, J lost 6 bases, and 15 bases lay in between. Per germline, CDR1 MGHRA and CDR2 YSYEKL. DNA for the CDR3: TGCGCCAGCAGCCAAGAGGCTAGCCTCTATGGCAATGAGCAGTTCTTC. This sequence encodes CASSQEASLYGNEQFF.